This T cell receptor beta chain was obtained from a study of T cell responses to AZD1222 COVID-19 vaccine. General study points: Spike-wide coverage was observed for vaccine-associated CD4 TCRs, with dominant responses at 160-218 and 743-854. Just a handful of AZD1222 recipients tested seropositive at baseline. Donors, mostly white British, included more females; clonal diversity was possibly underestimated. Nearly half of the spike-specific TCRs reportedly recognize variant regions that carry no mutations.

Sequencing used immunoSEQ multiplex PCR; TCRdb keeps in-frame clones, though not all of them. The sample has 150,000 to 200,000 clones, about 90% seen once. The length of the CDR3 is 14 residues. V gave up 2 bases and J gave up 5 bases; unmatched junction bases: 6. The V gene's germline CDR1 is SGHNT and CDR2 YYREEE (reference sequence). This clone appeared once. Its antigen is unidentified. The sample in question was peripheral blood, obtained on day 0 of MenACWY control vaccination. The TCR comes from an adult in good health. The gene calls are TRBV5-4 and TRBJ2-5, with TRBD2 matching 7 bases. CDR3: CASSLRGESETQYF. CDR3 sequence (DNA): TGTGCCAGCAGCTTACGGGGGGAAAGTGAGACCCAGTACTTC.